A single sample is the source of the 19 T cell receptor beta chains below, sequenced in a study of T-cell reconstitution after alpha-beta-depleted transplantation in children. Unique molecular identifiers were incorporated into the prepared TCRbeta library. TCRdb reprocessed the PCR reads via MiXCR and lists one record per CDR3 protein. This sample yields hundreds of thousands of distinct CDR3 sequences, of which 10% to 15% are seen a single time; 2% to 2.5% belongs to the top ten. The sample in question was PBMCs, mostly from graft donor cells, obtained 360 days after TCRalphabeta/CD19-depleted stem cell transplant. These receptors were collected from a male patient aged 10 to 17 who had a stem cell transplant for acute myeloid leukemia, so the T cells may come from the graft donor.

This clonotype was counted between two and nine times. The genes are TRBV7-9 and TRBJ2-7; the D gene is possibly TRBD2 (5 bases). CDR3 length equals 14 residues. CDR1 is SEHNR, CDR2 FQNEAQ, per germline (reference sequence). V was trimmed by 8 bases and J by 2 bases, leaving 16 bases between them. The CDR3 loop is CASSGVSIPYEQYF. The DNA for the CDR3 is TGTGCCAGCTCCGGGGTGAGTATCCCCTACGAGCAGTACTTC.

This clonotype was recorded many times. The chain joins TRBV29-1 to TRBJ2-5; 8 bases agree with TRBD1. Germline CDR1 is SQVTM and CDR2 is ANQGSEA. The CDR3 covers 14 residues. V gave up 3 bases and J gave up 4 bases; unmatched junction bases: 7. DNA for the CDR3: TGCAGCGTTGAGTTCAGGGGGCGGGGAGAGACCCAGTACTTC. This sequence encodes CSVEFRGRGETQYF.

This clonotype was seen only a few times. The V call is TRBV13, the J call TRBJ2-3; 9 bases are a match to TRBD2. Germline V gene sequence: CDR1 PRHDT, CDR2 FYEKMQ (reference sequence). The CDR3 has 20 residues. The trim removed 5 bases at V and 1 base at J, leaving 19 bases unmatched. CDR3 loop: CASSGPGTSNTRGGTDTQYF. As DNA, the CDR3 is TGTGCCAGCAGCGGACCCGGGACTAGCAACACACGGGGAGGCACAGATACGCAGTATTTT.

There are a few counts of this clonotype. This rearrangement joins TRBV6-2 or TRBV6-3 to TRBJ2-7, with 10 bases lining up with TRBD1. This CDR3 comprises 14 residues. Germline V gene data show CDR1 as MNHEY and CDR2 as SVGEGT. The J segment lost 6 bases and the V segment lost 6 bases, leaving 8 bases of the junction unmatched. This chain's CDR3 is CASRRQGALSEQYF. The CDR3 coding sequence is TGTGCCAGCAGGCGACAGGGGGCGCTTTCCGAGCAGTACTTC.

The rearrangement uses TRBV5-1 and TRBJ2-5; perhaps D is TRBD1 or TRBD2 (5 bases each). The germline gives CDR1 SGHRS, CDR2 YFSETQ. The CDR3 extends over 13 amino acids. V was shortened by 4 bases and J by 5 bases, with 12 bases between the two germline ends. The CDR3 here is CASSRDLLETQYF. The CDR3 bases are TGCGCCAGCAGCAGGGACCTTCTCGAGACCCAGTACTTC.

In its sample, this clonotype was seen many times. The chain carries TRBV20-1 and TRBJ2-5, with a weak D call TRBD2 (7 bases). The CDR3 length is 14 residues. The germline gives CDR1 DFQATT, CDR2 SNEGSKA (reference sequence). Trimming left V 1 base short and J 1 base short, with 10 bases between. The CDR3 here is CSARVGGAQETQYF. In DNA form, the CDR3 reads TGCAGTGCTAGAGTAGGGGGGGCCCAAGAGACCCAGTACTTC.

DNA for the CDR3: TGCGCCAGCAGCCAAGCCCTCGGGAATGAGCAGTTCTTC. The encoded protein is CASSQALGNEQFF. The chain is built from TRBV4-3 and TRBJ2-1, with no clear D. The germline gives CDR1 LGHNA, CDR2 YSLEER. V was clipped by 1 base and J by 7 bases, with 8 bases between them. The CDR3 runs 13 residues.

This clonotype was detected many times. The chain combines TRBV5-1 with TRBJ2-1; TRBD2 agrees at 11 bases. Unmatched junction bases numbered 7, after V lost 0 bases and J lost 5 bases. The CDR3 extends over 17 amino acids. Germline-derived CDR1 and CDR2 are SGHRS and YFSETQ. Written as DNA, the CDR3 is TGCGCCAGCAGCTTGGCCCCGGGACTAGCGGCGAACAATGAGCAGTTCTTC. Residues: CASSLAPGLAANNEQFF.

This chain's CDR3 is CASSAPAASGGVEQFF. CDR3 bases: TGTGCCAGCAGCGCTCCGGCGGCTAGCGGGGGGGTGGAGCAGTTCTTC. The rearrangement links TRBV7-3 to TRBJ2-1, with 12 bases fitting TRBD2. V shed 5 bases and J 10 bases; nucleotides not matched to a gene: 12. Germline assignment: CDR1 SGHTA and CDR2 FQGTGA. The CDR3 has 16 amino acids.

This clonotype was counted many times. The genes are TRBV6-6 and TRBJ2-7; unclear D gene. This CDR3 has 12 amino acids. Germline-derived CDR1 and CDR2 are MNHNY and SVGAGI (reference sequence). Trimming took off 6 bases at V and 12 bases at J, with 18 bases between the two ends. The CDR3: CASSQSHRNPYF. The DNA for the CDR3 is TGTGCCAGCAGCCAATCTCACCGAAATCCGTACTTC.

This clonotype was seen just once. J is TRBJ1-1 and V is TRBV5-1; tentative D call: TRBD1 (5 bases). The CDR3 totals 18 residues. CDR1 is SGHRS, CDR2 YFSETQ, per germline. V was pared by 3 bases and J by 0 bases, with 21 bases between. The CDR3: CASSSGVLQGRMNTEAFF. The CDR3, as DNA: TGCGCCAGCAGCTCTGGCGTTCTCCAGGGCCGTATGAACACTGAAGCTTTCTTT.

This clonotype appeared many times. The rearrangement links TRBV20-1 to TRBJ2-2; 9 bases align to TRBD2. The germline gives CDR1 DFQATT, CDR2 SNEGSKA (reference sequence). There are 14 residues in the CDR3. V lost 3 bases and J lost 5; bases outside the gene matches: 4. The CDR3 sequence: CSARASGTTGELFF. DNA for the CDR3: TGCAGTGCTAGGGCTAGCGGGACAACCGGGGAGCTGTTTTTT.

This clonotype was seen only a few times. The chain employs TRBV7-2 and TRBJ2-7, with 11 bases that match TRBD2. Germline assignment: CDR1 SGHTA and CDR2 FQGNSA. This CDR3 spans 15 amino acids. Germline trimming cut 6 bases from V and 0 bases from J; bases unmatched to any gene: 4. The CDR3 region has the DNA TGTGCCAGCAGATCGACTAGCGGGAACTCCTACGAGCAGTACTTC. This translates into CASRSTSGNSYEQYF.

This clonotype occurred a few times. The chain combines TRBV4-2 with TRBJ2-2, with 8 positions matching TRBD1. Germline V CDR1 and CDR2: LGHNA, YNFKEQ. V dropped 4 bases and J dropped 1; count of bases not matched to a gene: 5. The CDR3 is 16 residues long. The CDR3 spells CASSRPGGKNTGELFF. The CDR3 nucleotides read TGTGCCAGCAGCCGCCCAGGGGGCAAGAACACCGGGGAGCTGTTTTTT.

This chain joins TRBV2 and TRBJ2-7; 7 nucleotides match TRBD1. This CDR3 has 13 residues. The germline V gene has CDR1 SNHLY and CDR2 FYNNEI. Trimming took 11 bases from V and 3 from J; bases not matched to a gene: 10. The CDR3: CASSGTEIYEQYF. Written as DNA, the CDR3 is TGTGCCTCCTCCGGGACAGAGATCTACGAGCAGTACTTC.

This clonotype was counted at least ten times. The chain recombines TRBV28 with TRBJ2-7, with no clear D. With 0 bases removed from V and 6 bases from J, the gap between germline ends came to 15 bases. Germline V lookup: CDR1 MDHEN, CDR2 SYDVKM. CDR3 length: 15 amino acids. The CDR3 DNA reads as TGTGCCAGCAGTTTATGGTCCCCAAGCCACTGCGAGCAGTACTTC. Amino acid sequence: CASSLWSPSHCEQYF.

This clonotype was counted many times. The rearrangement uses TRBV21-1 and TRBJ2-1; the table's D call of TRBD1 was not tested on the DNA. TRBV21-1 is given as a pseudogene. The length of the CDR3 is 16 residues. CDR3 protein: CASSKGPGRSYNEQFF. The DNA of the CDR3 is TGTGCCAGCAGCAAAGGCCCGGGCCGCTCCTACAATGAGCAGTTCTTC.

This chain connects TRBV7-3 to TRBJ2-1, with D maybe TRBD2 (5 bases). The CDR3 extends over 17 amino acids. Germline CDR1 is SGHTA and CDR2 is FQGTGA. Trimming stripped 1 base from V and 6 bases from J, with 19 bases between. Here the CDR3 reads CASSLIGKWTLPNEQFF. CDR3 coding DNA: TGTGCCAGCAGCTTAATAGGGAAGTGGACTCTCCCCAATGAGCAGTTCTTC. Together with reference TRBV7-3 and TRBJ2-1, the CDR3 gives the full variable domain: GAGVSQTPSNKVTEKGKYVELRCDPISGHTALYWYRQSLGQGPEFLIYFQGTGAADDSGLPNDRFFAVRPEGSVSTLKIQRTERGDSAVYLCASSLIGKWTLPNEQFFGPGTRLTVL.

This rearrangement joins TRBV7-2 to TRBJ1-1; weak D call: TRBD1 (5 bases). CDR3 length equals 16 residues. With 1 base removed from V and 11 bases from J, the gap between germline ends came to 23 bases. Germline assignment: CDR1 SGHTA and CDR2 FQGNSA. For the CDR3, the DNA is TGTGCCAGCAGCTTAGAGAGGGTTTGGGACGTTGAAGAGGCTTTCTTT. It encodes CASSLERVWDVEEAFF. Full variable domain (rest looked up from reference TRBV7-2 and TRBJ1-1): GAGVSQSPSNKVTEKGKDVELRCDPISGHTALYWYRQSLGQGLEFLIYFQGNSAPDKSGLPSDRFSAERTGGSVSTLTIQRTQQEDSAVYLCASSLERVWDVEEAFFGQGTRLTVV.